This T cell receptor (beta chain) was sequenced for a study of shared clonotypes between healthy human individuals (TCRdb year 2020). Study-wide context: A couple of women and a few men aged 18 to 49 years were included in the cohort. For each donor, three plates each were used for CD4 naive and CD4 memory, two plates were used for CD8 naive, and one plate was used for CD8 memory. The study deeply sequenced blood TCR repertoires of about five healthy adults to estimate repertoire size and the extent of clonotype sharing between individuals. Libraries were prepared and TCR repertoires were sequenced by different laboratories using diverse techniques, in order to increase sequencing depth and limit assay-specific biases. Leukapheresis yielded between about 0.94 and 9.5 billion PBMCs per donor. Summary of the overall study and its limitations: Rarefaction of sorted-subset datasets indicated incomplete sequencing despite the large sequencing depth. Sharing across several donors was observed for roughly 5% of naive CD4, 3.5% of naive CD8, about 2.5% of memory CD4, and about 0.4% of memory CD8 clonotypes. Estimated clonotype richness was generally larger for naive than for memory subsets. Clonotypes shared by all four sorted-subset donors showed higher generation probabilities than non-shared clonotypes. Based on pairwise subsampling, the degree of clonotype sharing among donors was expected to be affected by sequencing depth. Sampling was restricted to blood, and TCR repertoires in tissues likely differ from the TCR repertoires found in blood. The small number of donors limited the genetic and exposure-history diversity represented.

CD8 naive samples consisted of CD45RO-negative cells that were positively selected for CCR7, yielding a CD45RA+CCR7+ population without TemRA cells. The donors were healthy, HIV-negative adults with no recently reported acute infections or vaccinations. Every donor was a Caucasian adult residing in Nashville, Tennessee, USA. Blood was obtained by leukapheresis, after which PBMCs were separated by Ficoll-Histopaque density gradient centrifugation and cryopreserved in liquid nitrogen vapor phase. Analytical flow cytometry was used to check the purity and quantity of every magnetically sorted T cell population. Genomic DNA was isolated from each sorted fraction and quantified by UV absorbance on a Nanodrop 2000c. Germline trimming: 1 base from V, 0 bases from J; junction bases outside gene matches: 8. From its cysteine to its phenylalanine, the CDR3 spans 17 amino acids. The retained sequence is limited to the CDR3, 51 bases, with the frame set at the first base. CDR1 MGHRA and CDR2 YSYEKL are derived from the germline V gene.

A remark on this clone: Its specific antigen is unknown. No clone much larger than this one lies a single base away; base qualities are absent.

Using the deep immunoSEQ assay, TCR CDR3 regions were amplified from genomic DNA by multiplex PCR. Extracted genomic DNA from each cell subset was distributed evenly across all wells of several immunoSEQ 96-well plates, and each plate was treated as a replicate. For sorted subsets, each replicate PCR was loaded with 150 to 250 ng genomic DNA, equivalent to about 30,000 T cell genomes. Purified libraries were quantified with a Qubit 3.0 fluorometer, sized on a Bioanalyzer 2100, and re-quantified with the KAPA Library Quantification kit. Every immunoSEQ 96-well plate was sequenced on a dedicated single-read 150-cycle Illumina NextSeq 550 flow cell. The authors processed their data as follows. Because the immunoSEQ output held only junctional sequences and lacked quality scores, the filtering could not match the filtering applied to full-length reads. To assign V/J genes and CDR3, sequences were annotated against IMGT germline references using PyIR, a Python wrapper for IgBLAST v1.9. Any read was removed if the V/J assignment was weak (E-value above 1e-6), the CDR3 was missing, or the read contained stop codons, out-of-frame junctions, or ambiguous translated residues. V3J clonotypes were defined as sequences sharing the same inferred V gene, J gene, and CDR3 amino acid sequence. Percentage overlap between repertoires was calculated by dividing the number of shared unique clonotypes by the size of the smaller repertoire. RTK rarefaction, the Chao1 estimator, and Recon v2.1 estimates of unobserved clonotypes were used to assess repertoire richness. Generation probabilities for all TCRbeta clonotypes obtained by the gDNA method from a handful of donors were computed using OLGA. The immuneACCESS repertoire file appears here via TCRdb, limited to in-frame rearrangements. These files lack a portion of the clones; in checked studies, under half of the deficit traces to unresolved V genes, and the cause of the others is not known. The DNA gave D and trimming, while V, J and clone size come from that table. Counted in this sample were roughly 2.1 million clones; 85% to 95% of them appeared once. The top ten constitute under 2% of the sample.

Input material: naive CD8+ T cells from PBMCs. Per the publication, the cell subset or site label means: CD45RA+CCR7+. The chain was built from TRBV4-1 and TRBJ1-1, with 7 junctional bases fitting TRBD1. This receptor was identified in a man aged 18 to 30 in good health. Some clones in this sample may be carry-over from other donors' samples. The CDR3 reads CASSQVSWTGMNTEAFF. In nucleotides, the sequence is TGCGCCAGCAGCCAAGTTTCCTGGACAGGCATGAACACTGAAGCTTTCTTT.